This T cell receptor (beta chain) appears in the sequencing data of a study of blood T cell repertoires in COVID-19. Overall study context: Some COVID-19 samples were acute and others convalescent; all came from the United States, Italy and Spain. T cells, B-cell-depleted T cells, or PBMCs supplied cDNA or gDNA.

This clone was found once. In the source study's methods: Amplification of reference gene primers provided the estimated nucleated cell counts. Sequenced by immunoSEQ multiplex PCR; TCRdb stores in-frame clones only, minus some. The DNA gave D and trimming, while V, J and clone size come from that table. Among some 130,000 clones listed, almost 80% were seen once. CDR1 SGHTA and CDR2 FQGNSA come from the germline V gene. The CDR3 length is 13 residues. With V trimmed by 4 bases and J by 5 bases, 3 bases remained unmatched. The V call is TRBV7-2, the J call TRBJ1-1, with 8 bases lining up with TRBD1. The material sequenced was peripheral blood. This sequence was found in a man aged 60-69 years who had recovered from COVID-19. This CDR3 reads CASSSYRGTEAFF. CDR3 sequence (DNA): TGTGCCAGCAGCTCTTACAGGGGGACTGAAGCTTTCTTT.